This T cell receptor beta chain was recorded in a study of T cell repertoires in cytomegalovirus infection. Study-level information: Public TCR beta signature analysis indicated the presence of both CMV infection and matching HLA type.

Worth noting for this clonotype: The antigen is undetermined.

Whole-study findings and limits: The cumulative frequency of public TCR beta families distinguished individuals who carried CMV together with the relevant HLA. There were HLA-C-restricted CMV-specific TCR beta clonotypes dominating the ex vivo response.

TCRdb re-called the reads with MiXCR, one entry per CDR3 protein. The sample holds hundreds of thousands of distinct CDR3 sequences, under 40% seen once. V dropped 4 bases and J dropped 8; count of bases not matched to a gene: 10. The CDR3 loop spans 14 amino acids. Germline CDR1 MNHEY, CDR2 SVGEGT. V usage is TRBV6-2 or TRBV6-3 and J usage is TRBJ1-2; 7 positions agree with TRBD1. The TCR sequence derives from a human donor in good health (CMV status not recorded). Some clones in this sample may be carry-over from other donors' samples. The material sequenced was cultured CD8+ T cells from PBMCs, taken from culture after CMV antigen stimulation. The chain's CDR3 is CASSLGDSPTGYTF. The CDR3 coding sequence is TGTGCCAGCAGTTTAGGGGACAGTCCAACCGGCTACACCTTC.